The clone carrying this T cell receptor beta chain was seen a few times. Its antigen is unidentified. Sorted populations all had greater than 98% purity. The data are from a study of beta chain features in type 1 diabetes. Study findings and constraints: Type 1 diabetes patients showed a moderate but significant shortening of TCRB CDR3s in all four CD4+ subsets. With patients and controls alike, PCR might favor shorter templates to an equal degree.

Germline V CDR1 and CDR2: SQVTM, ANQGSEA. The CDR3 covers 12 residues. V trimming: 6 bases; J trimming: 7 bases; junction bases outside the gene matches: 4. Every isolated RNA sample was fully reverse transcribed, so sequencing captured expressed TCRB transcripts. The assay was immunoSEQ multiplex PCR, and TCRdb's table has in-frame clones only and misses some. Among about 160,000 clones listed, 6.5% to 10% were seen once. The sequence derives from a woman aged 18-29 years with type 1 diabetes. The V call is TRBV29-1, the J call TRBJ1-2; 11 nucleotides match TRBD1. Sequenced input: central memory CD4+ T cells from blood. Here the CDR3 reads CSVGGQGVGYTF. Here the CDR3 DNA reads TGCAGCGTCGGGGGACAGGGGGTTGGCTACACCTTC.